This is a list of T cell receptor beta chains from one sample in a study of cytomegalovirus exposure and HLA in healthy donors. Clones were read by immunoSEQ multiplex PCR, and TCRdb kept only the in-frame ones, dropping some. Among 130,000 or so clones, about four fifths were seen once, and the ten largest hold about 1%. The sample comprised PBMCs. The receptors originated from a male donor in good health and CMV-seronegative. Both conserved end residues are part of each CDR3. Each record gives: D gene, J gene, V gene, clone size, CDR3 DNA, CDR3 protein. D genes are given only for firm matches. Expanded clones get a size class; other rows say once, few or many, or leave the size out.

>.|TRBJ2-7|TRBV10-1|.
TGCGCCAGCAGTGAGCGGGTGAACTACGAGCAGTACTTC
CASSERVNYEQYF
>.|TRBJ2-3|TRBV5-1|.
TGCGCCAGCAGCTTGGGGGGGCGGGATACGCAGTATTTT
CASSLGGRDTQYF
>.|TRBJ1-1|TRBV7-9|.
TGTGCCAGCAGCTTAGCTGCGGGAAAGCACACTGAAGCTTTCTTT
CASSLAAGKHTEAFF
>TRBD1|TRBJ1-1|TRBV7-2|.
TGTGCCAGCAGCTCGACAGGGTGGGGGACTGAAGCTTTCTTT
CASSSTGWGTEAFF
>.|TRBJ2-2|TRBV6-5|.
TGTGCCAGCTCCCAGGGCGGCGCCGGGGAGCTGTTTTTT
CASSQGGAGELFF
>.|TRBJ2-3|TRBV14|.
TGTGCCAGCAGTCCGACCCAGGTCGGGGCAGATACGCAGTATTTT
CASSPTQVGADTQYF
>.|TRBJ1-5|TRBV19|.
TGTGCCAGTAGTGTAAGGGGGGGGTTCAATCAGCCCCAGCATTTT
CASSVRGGFNQPQHF
>TRBD2|TRBJ2-3|TRBV29-1|.
TGCAGCGTTGAAGATCGGATAGCGGGGGATAGCACAGATACGCAGTATTTT
CSVEDRIAGDSTDTQYF
>.|TRBJ2-1|TRBV4-1|.
TGCGCCAGCAGCCAAGCCACTTACAATGAGCAGTTCTTC
CASSQATYNEQFF
>TRBD1|TRBJ1-4|TRBV7-6|few
TGTGCCTCTAAGGGACAGGGCTACGAAAAACTGTTTTTT
CASKGQGYEKLFF
>TRBD1|TRBJ1-5|TRBV6-5|.
TGTGCCAGCAGGGTCACAGGGGGAAGCAATCAGCCCCAGCATTTT
CASRVTGGSNQPQHF
>TRBD2|TRBJ2-3|TRBV7-2|.
TGTGCCAGCAGCTTGGCTCGGGTGGCTAGCGGGGGGTTCACAGATACGCAGTATTTT
CASSLARVASGGFTDTQYF
>TRBD1|TRBJ2-3|TRBV6-5|.
TGTGCCAGCAGTTACCACGACAGGGTAGGGACAGATACGCAGTATTTT
CASSYHDRVGTDTQYF
>.|TRBJ2-7|TRBV4-1|.
TGCGCCAGCAGCCATCAGGGCTCCGAGCAGTACTTC
CASSHQGSEQYF
>.|TRBJ1-6|TRBV7-2|.
TGTGCCAGCAGCTCTGAGCTGAGGTCACCCCTCCACTTT
CASSSELRSPLHF
>.|TRBJ1-1|TRBV18|.
TGTGCCAGCTCACCCTACTCGATGGACAGAGTGCTGAACACTGAAGCTTTCTTT
CASSPYSMDRVLNTEAFF
>TRBD1|TRBJ1-4|TRBV2|.
TGTGCCAGCAGTATTTTCGCAGGGGGAGTGGTTGGTGAAAAACTGTTTTTT
CASSIFAGGVVGEKLFF
>TRBD1|TRBJ1-5|TRBV4-3|.
TGCGCCAGCAGCCAAGGTCGGACGGACAGGGAAGGGCAGCCCCAGCATTTT
CASSQGRTDREGQPQHF
>.|TRBJ2-7|TRBV5-1|few
TGCGCCAGCAGCACTGGGACAAGCCCTACTAGCGAGCAGTACTTC
CASSTGTSPTSEQYF
>TRBD2|TRBJ2-2|TRBV7-2|.
TGTGCCAGCAGCTTAGAGAGGCGGGGGTCCTCCGGGGAGCTGTTTTTT
CASSLERRGSSGELFF
>.|TRBJ2-3|TRBV12-5|.
TGTGCTAGTGGTTTGGGAGGGCGGGGAGATACGCAGTATTTT
CASGLGGRGDTQYF
>.|TRBJ2-3|TRBV5-1|.
TGCGCCAGCAGCTTGTTTAGCGCAGATACGCAGTATTTT
CASSLFSADTQYF
>.|TRBJ1-6|TRBV30|.
TGTGCCTGGAGTGACAGATTTAGTTCACCCCTCCACTTT
CAWSDRFSSPLHF
>.|TRBJ2-7|TRBV5-6|.
TGTGCCAGCAGCTTAGGGGCAGGGGAATACGAGCAGTACTTC
CASSLGAGEYEQYF
>TRBD1|TRBJ2-7|TRBV2|.
TGTGCCAGCAGTTCCGGGACAGGGAACGAGCAGTACTTC
CASSSGTGNEQYF
>.|TRBJ2-3|TRBV18|.
TGTGCCAGCTCGGAAGGACAGCGGACAGATACGCAGTATTTT
CASSEGQRTDTQYF
>TRBD1|TRBJ2-7|TRBV6-5|few
TGTGCCAGCAGTTACTCGAGGACAGGGGACTCCTACGAGCAGTACTTC
CASSYSRTGDSYEQYF
>TRBD1|TRBJ2-6|TRBV27|.
TGTGCCAGCAGTGGACAGGTAGGGTCGCTTCCCGGGGCCAACGTCCTGACTTTC
CASSGQVGSLPGANVLTF
>.|TRBJ2-2|TRBV5-4|.
TGTGCCAGCAGCTCGACTAGTACCGGGGAGCTGTTTTTT
CASSSTSTGELFF
>TRBD1|TRBJ2-7|TRBV7-2|.
TGTGCCAGCAGCTGGGACAGGGGGGAGTACGAGCAGTACTTC
CASSWDRGEYEQYF
>.|TRBJ2-3|TRBV7-9|.
TGTGCCAGCAGCTTAGTAGGAGATAGCACAGATACGCAGTATTTT
CASSLVGDSTDTQYF
>TRBD1|TRBJ1-5|TRBV18|.
TGTGCCAGCTCCCACAGGGGTAGCAATCAGCCCCAGCATTTT
CASSHRGSNQPQHF
>TRBD2|TRBJ2-2|TRBV4-2|.
TGTGCCAGCAGCCAAGATCTAAAAGGACTAGCGGGTGACGGGGAGCTGTTTTTT
CASSQDLKGLAGDGELFF
>.|TRBJ2-2|TRBV7-3|.
TGTGCCAGCAGCCCCAGCGGGTCAAACACCGGGGAGCTGTTTTTT
CASSPSGSNTGELFF
>TRBD1|TRBJ2-1|TRBV5-1|.
TGCGCCAGCAGCAAAGACAGGGCCTACAATGAGCAGTTCTTC
CASSKDRAYNEQFF
>TRBD1|TRBJ1-1|TRBV7-3|.
TGTGCCAGCAGCCCCGGACAGGGGGTAGCTTTCTTT
CASSPGQGVAFF
>.|TRBJ1-5|TRBV12-5|.
TGTGCTAGTGGTTTGGCGGACGGACTGCGGCCCCAGCATTTT
CASGLADGLRPQHF
>TRBD1|TRBJ1-1|TRBV5-1|.
TGCGCCAGCAGCTTGGGGGGTCACAGGGGGCGGAACACTGAAGCTTTCTTT
CASSLGGHRGRNTEAFF
>.|TRBJ1-2|TRBV18|once
TGTGCCAGCTCACCACCGGAGGGGCCCTATGGCTACACCTTC
CASSPPEGPYGYTF
>TRBD1|TRBJ2-7|TRBV5-4|.
TGTGCCAGCAGCTTAGGGACAGGGGAGGCCTACGAGCAGTACTTC
CASSLGTGEAYEQYF
>TRBD2|TRBJ2-3|TRBV7-9|.
TGTGCCAGCAGCTTAGGCGCTAGCGGGGGTAGGACAGATACGCAGTATTTT
CASSLGASGGRTDTQYF
>.|TRBJ2-7|TRBV6-6|few
TGTGCCAGCAGTTACATCCGGGGTGGCGAGCAGTACTTC
CASSYIRGGEQYF
>TRBD1|TRBJ2-2|TRBV18|.
TGTGCCAGCTCATATTTCAGGGGGCGAGGAACCGGGGAGCTGTTTTTT
CASSYFRGRGTGELFF
>.|TRBJ1-4|TRBV4-1|.
TGCGCCAGCAGCCAAGAGTCAAGGGGAAGTGGGGAAAAACTGTTTTTT
CASSQESRGSGEKLFF
>.|TRBJ1-3|TRBV7-6|.
TGTGCCAGCAGCTCTACTGGACAGGGAAACACCATATATTTT
CASSSTGQGNTIYF
>TRBD1|TRBJ2-7|TRBV30|.
TGTGCCTGGACCCCCCCCGGGACAGGGTCCTACGAGCAGTACTTC
CAWTPPGTGSYEQYF
>TRBD1|TRBJ2-7|TRBV7-9|.
TGTGCCAGCAGCTTAAAGGGACAGACTGGGTACGAGCAGTACTTC
CASSLKGQTGYEQYF
>.|TRBJ1-6|TRBV28|.
TGTGCCAGCAGTGCCCAGGCAGGGGTCAATTCACCCCTCCACTTT
CASSAQAGVNSPLHF
>.|TRBJ2-1|TRBV5-1|once
TGCGCCAGCAGCTTGACAGGGACCTACAATGAGCAGTTCTTC
CASSLTGTYNEQFF
>TRBD2|TRBJ2-3|TRBV18|.
TGTGCCAGCAAAAGTCAGCGGGGGGGCCGCACAGATACGCAGTATTTT
CASKSQRGGRTDTQYF
>.|TRBJ1-3|TRBV29-1|.
TGCAGCGTGGCGGGATCTGGAAACACCATATATTTT
CSVAGSGNTIYF
>.|TRBJ2-5|TRBV7-6|few
TGTGCCAGCAGCTTAGGGCCCCAAGAGACCCAGTACTTC
CASSLGPQETQYF
>.|TRBJ2-7|TRBV9|.
TGTGCCAGCAGCGTAGAAGAGTTTTCCTACGAGCAGTACTTC
CASSVEEFSYEQYF
>TRBD2|TRBJ2-3|TRBV6-4|.
TGTGCCAGCAGTGACTCTAGCGGGGGGGCCGATACGCAGTATTTT
CASSDSSGGADTQYF
>.|TRBJ2-7|TRBV5-4|.
TGTGCCAGCAGCTCGCCTCAGGGACATGGCGAGCAGTACTTC
CASSSPQGHGEQYF
>.|TRBJ1-4|TRBV9|once
TGTGCCAGCAGCGTAGGTCTGTCTTCCGGGGGGCTGAGCGAAAAACTGTTTTTT
CASSVGLSSGGLSEKLFF
>TRBD1|TRBJ2-7|TRBV6-6|.
TGTGCCAGCACTCTAATCCGGGACAGGGGACACGAGCAGTACTTC
CASTLIRDRGHEQYF
>TRBD2|TRBJ2-5|TRBV5-4|once
TGTGCCAGCAGGTTAGGTCCCTACGCGGGGGGGCCGAGAGAGACCCAGTACTTC
CASRLGPYAGGPRETQYF
>.|TRBJ1-2|TRBV11-3|.
TGTGCCAGCAGCAAGGGACTTACGATTGGGGGCTACACCTTC
CASSKGLTIGGYTF